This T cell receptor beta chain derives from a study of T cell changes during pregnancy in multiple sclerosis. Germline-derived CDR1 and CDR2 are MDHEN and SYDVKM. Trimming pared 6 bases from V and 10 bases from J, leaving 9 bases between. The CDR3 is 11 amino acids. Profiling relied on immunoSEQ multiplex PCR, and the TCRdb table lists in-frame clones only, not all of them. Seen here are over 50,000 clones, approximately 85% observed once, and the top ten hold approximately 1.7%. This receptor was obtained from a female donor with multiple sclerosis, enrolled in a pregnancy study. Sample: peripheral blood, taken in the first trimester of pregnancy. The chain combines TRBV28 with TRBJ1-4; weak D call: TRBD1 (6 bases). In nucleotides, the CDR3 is TGTGCCAGCAGCCAAGGGGGAAAACTGTTTTTT. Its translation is CASSQGGKLFF.